This T cell receptor beta chain comes out of a study of radiotherapy plus CTLA-4 blockade in lung cancer. The repertoire was sequenced with immunoSEQ multiplex PCR; TCRdb's copy has only in-frame clones and lacks some. The data contain 52,000 or so clones, almost 85% of them singletons. Germline V gene data show CDR1 as SGHTA and CDR2 as FQGNSA. The V gene lost 8 bases and the J gene lost 5 bases, with 24 bases spanning the gap. The CDR3 has 16 amino acids. This chain connects TRBV7-2 to TRBJ1-2; no definite D call. Sample: peripheral blood, taken from a patient treated with radiotherapy plus ipilimumab. The TCR comes from a human donor with non-small cell lung cancer whose response to radiotherapy plus ipilimumab could not be evaluated. The CDR3 protein is CASPPQPGPGGYGYTF. The CDR3 region has the DNA TGTGCCAGCCCCCCCCAACCGGGCCCGGGAGGGTATGGCTACACCTTC. The full variable domain, completed using reference TRBV7-2 and TRBJ1-2, is GAGVSQSPSNKVTEKGKDVELRCDPISGHTALYWYRQSLGQGLEFLIYFQGNSAPDKSGLPSDRFSAERTGGSVSTLTIQRTQQEDSAVYLCASPPQPGPGGYGYTFGSGTRLTVV.